This TCR beta chain was obtained from a study of glioma-infiltrating T cells after dendritic cell vaccination (dated by TCRdb to about 2016). A note on the overall study: The cohort included some 15 glioblastoma patients drawn from Phase I and II dendritic cell vaccination trials, of whom 9 were newly diagnosed and 6 had recurrent disease. Survival after dendritic cell vaccination was correlated with TCR sequencing metrics, including TIL content and tumor-blood repertoire overlap. In glioblastoma patients vaccinated with dendritic cells, deep sequencing of TCR beta CDR3 regions served to measure the amount of tumor-infiltrating lymphocytes and to compare repertoires between tumor and blood. Between the early 2000s and the early 2010s, the patients were given dendritic cell vaccination pulsed with autologous tumor lysate. The vaccine was prepared from monocyte-derived dendritic cells that were cultured for seven days with IL-4 and GM-CSF and then pulsed overnight with autologous tumor lysate. Each patient got three intradermal injections of the dendritic cell vaccine, spaced at biweekly intervals, in the arm below the axilla.

This specimen's time point label, per the study, means: after dendritic cell vaccination, including at tumor progression/relapse. Patients were selected for having adequate residual fresh-frozen tumor tissue and more than two years of available survival data. An isocitrate dehydrogenase mutation was not carried by any of the glioblastoma patients, although molecular status was otherwise variable. PBMC were collected before vaccination, two weeks after the third vaccination, and at tumor progression if progression occurred. The Qiagen DNeasy Blood extraction Kit was used for extraction of genomic DNA. Taken from cysteine to phenylalanine, the CDR3 has 15 residues. The DNA shown is the 45-base CDR3, in frame from base 1. The germline V end is reduced by 4 bases and the J end by 3 bases; junction bases left unmatched: 4. CDR1 and CDR2, looked up from the germline V gene, are SGHNT and YENEEA. In the case of this clone: Its antigen specificity is not known. Within one base of it there is no much larger clone, and no base qualities were kept.

The immunoSEQ assay amplified TCRB CDR3 regions from 2 micrograms of genomic DNA, or from all available DNA when less than that amount was available. For multiplex PCR, 60 forward primers for TCR V beta segments and 13 reverse primers for J beta segments were used. Synthetic control templates were spiked into each sample at limiting dilution to estimate reads per starting template. Reads of 87 bp were generated by sequencing on the Illumina HiSeq System. As for how the authors treated the data: PCR and sequencing errors were removed by a nearest neighbor algorithm that merged closely related sequences. TCR overlap was defined as the percentage of unique tumor TCR beta sequences that were also present in the same patient's peripheral blood. TCRdb took this table from immuneACCESS and kept in-frame rearrangements with V and J called. Such tables lack part of the clones; where checked against another copy, unresolved V genes explain under half of the gap, and the rest is unexplained. Clone size and V and J calls were adopted from that table, with D and trimming inferred from the DNA. In all, the sample holds some 110,000 clones, and roughly 90% of those were seen once. Over 2.5% of the sample lies in the top ten.

General findings and caveats noted by the study authors: No direct relationship between TCR clonality and survival was found, suggesting that a diverse polyclonal response may matter. Longer time to progression and overall survival after dendritic cell vaccination were predicted by higher estimated pretreatment TIL content. The three-group TCR overlap response model was described as speculative and requiring prospective validation. The cohort was small and heterogeneous, and full blood and tumor sets were available for few patients, with initial-recurrent tumor pairs available for even fewer patients.

The receptor comes from a human donor with glioblastoma. Source: blood, taken after dendritic cell vaccination. Recombination linked TRBV11-3 to TRBJ2-7, with 12 junctional bases fitting TRBD1. Here the CDR3 is given as CASSSGQGAGYEQYF. The DNA sequence is as follows: TGTGCCAGCAGCTCGGGACAGGGGGCTGGCTACGAGCAGTACTTC. With the portions outside the CDR3 filled from the reference TRBV11-3 and TRBJ2-7 genes, the complete variable region becomes EAGVVQSPRYKIIEKKQPVAFWCNPISGHNTLYWYLQNLGQGPELLIRYENEEAVDDSQLPKDRFSAERLKGVDSTLKIQPAELGDSAVYLCASSSGQGAGYEQYFGPGTRLTVT.